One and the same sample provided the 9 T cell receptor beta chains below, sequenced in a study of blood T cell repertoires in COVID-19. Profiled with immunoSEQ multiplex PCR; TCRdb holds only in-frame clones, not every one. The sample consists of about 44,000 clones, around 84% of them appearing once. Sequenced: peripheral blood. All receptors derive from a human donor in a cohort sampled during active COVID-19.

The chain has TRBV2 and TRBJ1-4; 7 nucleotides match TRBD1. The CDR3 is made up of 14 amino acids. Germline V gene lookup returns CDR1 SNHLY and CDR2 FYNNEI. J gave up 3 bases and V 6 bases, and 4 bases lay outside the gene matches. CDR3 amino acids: CASRQGEANEKLFF. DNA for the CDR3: TGTGCCAGCAGGCAGGGGGAAGCTAATGAAAAACTGTTTTTT.

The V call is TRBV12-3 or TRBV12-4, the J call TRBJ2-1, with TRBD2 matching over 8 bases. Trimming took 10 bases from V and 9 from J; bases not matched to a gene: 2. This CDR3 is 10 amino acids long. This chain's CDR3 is CATSGGEQFF. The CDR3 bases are TGTGCCACCAGCGGGGGTGAGCAGTTCTTC.

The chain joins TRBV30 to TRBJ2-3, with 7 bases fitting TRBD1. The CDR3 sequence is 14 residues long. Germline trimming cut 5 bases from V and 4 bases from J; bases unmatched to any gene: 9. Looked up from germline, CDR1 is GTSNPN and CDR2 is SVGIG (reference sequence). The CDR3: CAWEGGRGPDTQYF. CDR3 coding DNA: TGTGCCTGGGAAGGGGGCAGGGGTCCAGATACGCAGTATTTT.

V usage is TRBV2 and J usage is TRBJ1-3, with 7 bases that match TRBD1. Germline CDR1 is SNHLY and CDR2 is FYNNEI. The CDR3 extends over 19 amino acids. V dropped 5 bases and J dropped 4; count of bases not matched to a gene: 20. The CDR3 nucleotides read TGTGCCAGCAGTCCACCGGACAGGTCGAGTGTTAGGGGCGGAAACACCATATATTTT. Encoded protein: CASSPPDRSSVRGGNTIYF.

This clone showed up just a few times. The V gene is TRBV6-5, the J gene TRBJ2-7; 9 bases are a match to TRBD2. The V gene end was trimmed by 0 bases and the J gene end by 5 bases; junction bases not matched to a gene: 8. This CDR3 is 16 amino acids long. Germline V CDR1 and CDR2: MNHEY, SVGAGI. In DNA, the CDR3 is TGTGCCAGCAGTTACTCGAGCGCTAGCGGGGCCCACGAGCAGTACTTC. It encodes CASSYSSASGAHEQYF.

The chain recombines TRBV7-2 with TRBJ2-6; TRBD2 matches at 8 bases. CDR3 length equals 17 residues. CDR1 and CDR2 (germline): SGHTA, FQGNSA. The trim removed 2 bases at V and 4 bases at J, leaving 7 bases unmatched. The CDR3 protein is CASSLQSGGLGANVLTF. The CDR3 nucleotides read TGTGCCAGCAGCTTACAGAGCGGGGGCCTCGGGGCCAACGTCCTGACTTTC. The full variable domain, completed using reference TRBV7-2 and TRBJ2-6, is GAGVSQSPSNKVTEKGKDVELRCDPISGHTALYWYRQSLGQGLEFLIYFQGNSAPDKSGLPSDRFSAERTGGSVSTLTIQRTQQEDSAVYLCASSLQSGGLGANVLTFGAGSRLTVL.

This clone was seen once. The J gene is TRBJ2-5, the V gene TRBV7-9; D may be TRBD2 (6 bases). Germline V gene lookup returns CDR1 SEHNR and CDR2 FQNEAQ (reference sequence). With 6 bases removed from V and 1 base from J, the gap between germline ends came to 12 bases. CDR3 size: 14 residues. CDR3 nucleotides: TGTGCCAGCAGAGATAGGGACTTCCAAGAGACCCAGTACTTC. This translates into CASRDRDFQETQYF.

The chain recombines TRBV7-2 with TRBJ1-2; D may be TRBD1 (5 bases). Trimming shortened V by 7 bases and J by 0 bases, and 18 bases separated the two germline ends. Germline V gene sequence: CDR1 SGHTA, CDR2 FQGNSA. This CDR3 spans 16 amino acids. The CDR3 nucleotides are TGTGCCAGCACCCAACCTCCCGCGGGGCCTAACTATGGCTACACCTTC. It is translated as CASTQPPAGPNYGYTF.

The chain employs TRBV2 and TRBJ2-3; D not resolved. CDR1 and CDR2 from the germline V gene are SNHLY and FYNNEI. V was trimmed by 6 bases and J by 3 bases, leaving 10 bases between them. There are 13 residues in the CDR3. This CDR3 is CASRASRTDTQYF. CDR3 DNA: TGTGCCAGCAGAGCGAGTAGGACAGATACGCAGTATTTT.